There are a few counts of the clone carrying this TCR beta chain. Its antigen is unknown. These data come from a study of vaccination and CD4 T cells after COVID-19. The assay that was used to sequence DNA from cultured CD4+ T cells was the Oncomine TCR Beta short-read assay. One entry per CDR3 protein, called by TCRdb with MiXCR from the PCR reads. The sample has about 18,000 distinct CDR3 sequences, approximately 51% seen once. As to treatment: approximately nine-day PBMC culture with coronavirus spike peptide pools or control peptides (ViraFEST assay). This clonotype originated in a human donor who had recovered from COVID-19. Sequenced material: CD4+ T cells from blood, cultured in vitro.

The CDR3 loop reads CATSDRFEAFF. CDR3 bases: TGTGCCACATCGGACAGGTTTGAAGCTTTCTTT. The rearrangement links TRBV24-1 to TRBJ1-1; the match to TRBD1 covers 7 bases. Trimming at V came to 10 bases and at J to 7 bases, leaving 5 bases not matched to a gene. The germline gives CDR1 KGHDR, CDR2 SFDVKD. CDR3 size: 11 residues.